This T cell receptor beta chain was sequenced for a study of T-cell reconstitution after alpha-beta-depleted transplantation in children. Preparation of the TCRbeta library was carried out with unique molecular identifiers. A single record per CDR3 protein comes from TCRdb applying MiXCR to the PCR reads. The sample records about 110,000 distinct CDR3 sequences, about a tenth being singletons. This clonotype was counted many times. There are 13 residues in the CDR3. Trimming left V 3 bases short and J 0 bases short, with 4 bases between. CDR1 and CDR2 from the germline V gene are KGHSH and LQKENI. J is TRBJ2-3 and V is TRBV18; the D is unclear. The sequence was obtained from a human donor who donated a stem cell graft to a child with acute lymphoblastic leukemia. Sequencing was performed on PBMCs from the stem cell graft donor, taken from the stem cell graft. CDR3 residues: CASSPGSTDTQYF. DNA of the CDR3: TGTGCCAGCTCACCCGGGAGCACAGATACGCAGTATTTT.